A selection of T cell receptor beta chains follows, all from one sample in a study of blood T cells in healthy people across ages. Via MiXCR, TCRdb re-called the 5' RACE reads, giving one row per CDR3 protein. The profile shows around 1,500,000 distinct CDR3 sequences, around 42% of them singletons. The sample consisted of blood. The receptors stem from a woman aged 18-29 years in good health. Each CDR3 is given with its conserved first and last residue. A D gene is named only where the DNA matches it firmly. A clone size is listed for some rows: how often the clone was seen (once, few, many), or a class if it is expanded.

j_gene: TRBJ1-5
len: 13
v_gene: TRBV6-6
abundance: NA
d_gene: TRBD1
CDR3aa: CASTTGGVQPQHF
CDR3nt: TGTGCCAGCACCACAGGGGGAGTTCAGCCCCAGCATTTT

j_gene: TRBJ2-3
len: 15
v_gene: TRBV6-2/TRBV6-3
abundance: NA
d_gene: NA
CDR3aa: CASSTTGTLGDTQYF
CDR3nt: TGTGCCAGCAGCACCACCGGGACCCTCGGGGATACGCAGTATTTT

j_gene: TRBJ2-1
len: 17
v_gene: TRBV3-1
abundance: few
d_gene: TRBD1
CDR3aa: CAKPGTGGGYYYNEQFF
CDR3nt: TGTGCCAAACCGGGGACAGGGGGTGGTTATTACTACAATGAGCAGTTCTTC

j_gene: TRBJ2-1
len: 15
v_gene: TRBV20-1
abundance: few
d_gene: TRBD2
CDR3aa: CSARLAGGSYNEQFF
CDR3nt: TGCAGTGCTAGATTGGCGGGGGGGTCGTACAATGAGCAGTTCTTC

j_gene: TRBJ1-2
len: 13
v_gene: TRBV29-1
abundance: NA
d_gene: NA
CDR3aa: CSVDPRANYGYTF
CDR3nt: TGCAGCGTTGACCCCAGGGCTAACTATGGCTACACCTTC

j_gene: TRBJ2-3
len: 16
v_gene: TRBV28
abundance: NA
d_gene: TRBD2
CDR3aa: CASSLPSGGTTDTQYF
CDR3nt: TGTGCCAGCAGTCTACCTAGCGGGGGGACCACAGATACGCAGTATTTT

j_gene: TRBJ2-7
len: 12
v_gene: TRBV29-1
abundance: NA
d_gene: NA
CDR3aa: CSVLNSPNEQYF
CDR3nt: TGCAGCGTTCTTAACTCCCCTAATGAGCAGTACTTC

j_gene: TRBJ2-7
len: 12
v_gene: TRBV7-9
abundance: few
d_gene: NA
CDR3aa: CASRWTGNEQYF
CDR3nt: TGTGCCAGCAGATGGACTGGGAACGAGCAGTACTTC

j_gene: TRBJ1-2
len: 13
v_gene: TRBV4-3
abundance: few
d_gene: NA
CDR3aa: CASSQRRNYGYTF
CDR3nt: TGCGCCAGCAGCCAAAGGCGTAACTATGGCTACACCTTC

j_gene: TRBJ1-5
len: 16
v_gene: TRBV6-1
abundance: NA
d_gene: TRBD1
CDR3aa: CASSVSGTGSNQPQHF
CDR3nt: TGTGCCAGCAGTGTATCCGGGACAGGCTCCAATCAGCCCCAGCATTTT

j_gene: TRBJ1-1
len: 18
v_gene: TRBV7-9
abundance: few
d_gene: TRBD1
CDR3aa: CASSTRGPKMGRNTEAFF
CDR3nt: TGTGCCAGCAGTACGAGGGGGCCTAAAATGGGACGGAACACTGAAGCTTTCTTT

j_gene: TRBJ2-7
len: 13
v_gene: TRBV12-3/TRBV12-4
abundance: NA
d_gene: NA
CDR3aa: CASSMGHYNEQYF
CDR3nt: TGTGCCAGCAGCATGGGGCACTACAATGAGCAGTACTTC

j_gene: TRBJ2-5
len: 14
v_gene: TRBV20-1
abundance: NA
d_gene: NA
CDR3aa: CSAREWTEGETQYF
CDR3nt: TGCAGTGCTAGAGAGTGGACAGAGGGAGAGACCCAGTACTTC

j_gene: TRBJ1-3
len: 16
v_gene: TRBV6-5
abundance: NA
d_gene: NA
CDR3aa: CASSYSKGAVGNTIYF
CDR3nt: TGTGCCAGCAGTTACTCGAAAGGGGCGGTTGGAAACACCATATATTTT